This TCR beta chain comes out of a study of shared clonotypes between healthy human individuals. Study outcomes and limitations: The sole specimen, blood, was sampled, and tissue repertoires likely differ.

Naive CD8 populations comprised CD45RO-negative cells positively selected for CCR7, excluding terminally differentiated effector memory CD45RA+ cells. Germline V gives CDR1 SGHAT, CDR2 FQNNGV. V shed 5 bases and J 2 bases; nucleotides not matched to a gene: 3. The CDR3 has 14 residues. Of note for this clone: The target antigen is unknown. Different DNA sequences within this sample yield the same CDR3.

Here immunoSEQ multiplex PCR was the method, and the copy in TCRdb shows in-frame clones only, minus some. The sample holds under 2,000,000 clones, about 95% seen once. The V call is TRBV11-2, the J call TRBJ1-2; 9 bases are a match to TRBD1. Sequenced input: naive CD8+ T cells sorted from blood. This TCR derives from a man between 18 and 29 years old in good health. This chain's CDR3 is CASSPGQGNYGYTF. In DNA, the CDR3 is TGTGCCAGCAGCCCCGGACAGGGGAACTATGGCTACACCTTC.